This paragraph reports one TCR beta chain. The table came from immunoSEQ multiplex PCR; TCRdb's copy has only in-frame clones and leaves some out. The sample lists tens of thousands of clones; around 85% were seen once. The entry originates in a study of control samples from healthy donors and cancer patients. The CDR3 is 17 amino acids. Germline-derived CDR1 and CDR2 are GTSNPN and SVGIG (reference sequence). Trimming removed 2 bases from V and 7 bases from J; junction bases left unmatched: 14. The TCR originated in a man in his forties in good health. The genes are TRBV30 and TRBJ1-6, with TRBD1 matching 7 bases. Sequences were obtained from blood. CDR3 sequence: CAWSHPFGAGGNSPLHF. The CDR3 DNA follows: TGTGCCTGGAGTCACCCATTCGGGGCAGGGGGGAATTCACCCCTCCACTTT.